This T cell receptor (beta chain) was captured in a study of OX40 agonist ivuxolimab in advanced cancers. V was clipped by 6 bases and J by 3 bases; unmatched bases: 4. Germline V lookup: CDR1 LNHDA, CDR2 SQIVND (reference sequence). The CDR3 is made up of 13 amino acids. TCRdb's copy holds only in-frame clones and misses some; the assay was immunoSEQ multiplex PCR. The sample carries tens of thousands of clones, roughly 85% recorded once. The chain joins TRBV19 to TRBJ2-7, with 8 bases identical to TRBD1. The input for sequencing was CD4+ or CD8+ T cells sorted from blood, taken in a trial of the OX40 agonist ivuxolimab. This clonotype was sampled from an adult with an advanced solid tumor such as melanoma, head and neck, liver or kidney cancer. CDR3 in amino acids: CASRPDRGYEQYF. Here the CDR3 DNA reads TGTGCCAGTAGACCAGACAGGGGCTACGAGCAGTACTTC.